This entry lists 10 T cell receptor beta chains sequenced from one sample in a study of cytomegalovirus exposure and HLA in healthy donors. Sequencing was performed with immunoSEQ multiplex PCR; in TCRdb, only in-frame clones are kept and a portion is missing. The data contain approximately 220,000 clones, approximately 83% of them singletons. The source material was PBMCs. Source of these receptors: a woman in her twenties or thirties in good health and CMV-seropositive.

This sequence joins TRBV9 and TRBJ1-4; 10 bases are a match to TRBD1. The CDR3 covers 15 residues. V lost 3 bases and J lost 6; bases outside the gene matches: 5. CDR1 and CDR2 from the germline V gene are SGDLS and YYNGEE. The CDR3 sequence: CASSAGDRGDEKLFF. CDR3 sequence (DNA): TGTGCCAGCAGCGCGGGGGACAGGGGAGATGAAAAACTGTTTTTT.

This chain joins TRBV30 and TRBJ2-7, with D unresolved. CDR1 is GTSNPN and CDR2 is SVGIG in the germline V gene (reference sequence). This CDR3 comprises 12 residues. V gave up 5 bases and J gave up 5 bases, with 13 bases separating them. The CDR3 protein is CAWGIVGDEQYF. In DNA, the CDR3 is TGTGCCTGGGGAATTGTTGGGGACGAGCAGTACTTC. The full variable domain, in which reference TRBV30 and TRBJ2-7 provide the parts outside the CDR3, is SQTIHQWPATLVQPVGSPLSLECTVEGTSNPNLYWYRQAAGRGLQLLFYSVGIGQISSEVPQNLSASRPQDRQFILSSKKLLLSDSGFYLCAWGIVGDEQYFGPGTRLTVT.

The chain employs TRBV2 and TRBJ1-2; 7 bases are shared with TRBD1. Germline V gene lookup returns CDR1 SNHLY and CDR2 FYNNEI. CDR3 length: 12 amino acids. V lost 6 bases, J lost 6 bases, and 4 bases stayed unmatched. The CDR3 DNA reads TGTGCCAGCAGGGGACAGACCAATGGCTACACCTTC. Translating it yields CASRGQTNGYTF. Filled out from reference TRBV2 and TRBJ1-2, the complete variable domain reads EPEVTQTPSHQVTQMGQEVILRCVPISNHLYFYWYRQILGQKVEFLVSFYNNEISEKSEIFDDQFSVERPDGSNFTLKIRSTKLEDSAMYFCASRGQTNGYTFGSGTRLTVV.

This chain links TRBV6-4 with TRBJ2-7; the match to TRBD1 covers 7 bases. The ends lost 5 bases at V and 1 base at J; junction bases unmatched: 8. The CDR3 spans 15 residues. Germline V gene sequence: CDR1 MRHNA, CDR2 SNTAGT. CDR3 protein: CASSLVAGGSYEQYF. CDR3 nucleotides: TGTGCCAGCAGTCTGGTGGCAGGGGGTTCCTACGAGCAGTACTTC.

This chain joins TRBV4-1 and TRBJ1-5; D remains unclear. The V end lost 1 base, the J end lost 7 bases, and 8 bases lay between the germline ends. The CDR3 has 13 residues. The germline CDR1 and CDR2 sequences are MGHRA and YSYEKL. The CDR3 sequence: CASSQVVGQPQHF. DNA of the CDR3: TGCGCCAGCAGCCAAGTGGTAGGACAGCCCCAGCATTTT.

The chain recombines TRBV7-9 with TRBJ2-7, with D unresolved. Germline V gene data show CDR1 as SEHNR and CDR2 as FQNEAQ (reference sequence). The CDR3 covers 17 residues. Trimming stripped 4 bases from V and 0 bases from J, with 19 bases between. Written as DNA, the CDR3 is TGTGCCAGCAGCTCCCGATTCCGGTCTGTGGGCTCCTACGAGCAGTACTTC. This sequence encodes CASSSRFRSVGSYEQYF.

The V call is TRBV20-1, the J call TRBJ1-1; weak D call: TRBD1 (6 bases). Trimming took off 3 bases at V and 11 bases at J, with 13 bases between the two ends. CDR3 length equals 11 residues. Germline lookup yields CDR1 DFQATT and CDR2 SNEGSKA (reference sequence). This CDR3 is CSASGGRWAFF. The CDR3 nucleotides are TGCAGTGCTAGTGGGGGGCGTTGGGCTTTCTTT.

V and J are TRBV4-1 and TRBJ2-7; D remains ambiguous. The V end was cut by 4 bases, the J end by 5 bases, with 9 bases between. Germline CDR1 and CDR2: MGHRA and YSYEKL. The CDR3 is 12 residues long. DNA for the CDR3: TGCGCCAGCAGCCGGGCGGAGAACGAGCAGTACTTC. As protein: CASSRAENEQYF.

V is TRBV30 and J is TRBJ2-1, with D possibly matching TRBD2 (6 bases). The ends were cut back, 0 bases at V and 10 bases at J, with 13 bases in the middle. CDR3 length: 13 residues. The V gene's germline CDR1 is GTSNPN and CDR2 SVGIG (reference sequence). In DNA form, the CDR3 reads TGTGCCTGGAGTGTACTGGGAGGATCCGAGCAGTTCTTC. Translated, it gives CAWSVLGGSEQFF. The entire variable domain, with the rest obtained from reference TRBV30 and TRBJ2-1, is as follows: SQTIHQWPATLVQPVGSPLSLECTVEGTSNPNLYWYRQAAGRGLQLLFYSVGIGQISSEVPQNLSASRPQDRQFILSSKKLLLSDSGFYLCAWSVLGGSEQFFGPGTRLTVL.

The chain is built from TRBV5-1 and TRBJ2-7; 7 bases map to TRBD1. The V gene's germline CDR1 is SGHRS and CDR2 YFSETQ. The CDR3 covers 17 residues. With V trimmed by 0 bases and J by 4 bases, 13 bases remained unmatched. CDR3: CASSLGQGDTRGYEQYF. CDR3 nucleotides: TGCGCCAGCAGCTTGGGGCAGGGGGATACAAGGGGGTACGAGCAGTACTTC.